This T cell receptor (beta chain) appears in the sequencing data of a study of blood T cell repertoires in COVID-19. As for the study in general: The study drew acute and convalescent COVID-19 samples from the United States, Italy and Spain. From T cells, B-cell-depleted T cells, or PBMCs came the material, which was cDNA or gDNA.

As originally analysed: Reference gene primer amplification in the assay estimated nucleated cell counts. Clones were read by immunoSEQ multiplex PCR, and TCRdb kept only the in-frame ones, dropping some. D and trimming were read from the DNA, whereas the V and J calls and clone size are those reported in that table. Of about 59,000 clones listed, approximately 89% are singletons. Germline CDR1 SEHNR, CDR2 FQNEAQ (reference sequence). Trimming removed 2 bases at V and 5 bases at J, with 15 bases between. The CDR3 contains 16 residues. The chain recombines TRBV7-9 with TRBJ2-2, with D maybe TRBD1 (5 bases). Sequenced material: peripheral blood. The source of this sequence is a man aged 60 to 75 with active or convalescent COVID-19. CDR3 region: CASSLTRTLETGELFF. The CDR3 nucleotides are TGTGCCAGCAGCTTAACAAGGACATTGGAGACCGGGGAGCTGTTTTTT. The full variable domain, rest sourced from reference TRBV7-9 and TRBJ2-2, is DTGVSQNPRHKITKRGQNVTFRCDPISEHNRLYWYRQTLGQGPEFLTYFQNEAQLEKSRLLSDRFSAERPKGSFSTLEIQRTEQGDSAMYLCASSLTRTLETGELFFGEGSRLTVL.